The entry below describes one T cell receptor (beta chain). Its antigen is unknown. Germline CDR1 reads SGHAT; CDR2 reads FQNNGV. With 1 base removed from V and 5 bases from J, the gap between germline ends came to 7 bases. The CDR3 totals 13 residues. Researchers ran the PCR with 60 Vbeta and 13 Jbeta primers. The repertoire was sequenced with immunoSEQ multiplex PCR; TCRdb's copy has only in-frame clones and lacks some. In the table there are 180,000 or so clones, 82% of which are singletons. The data derive from a study of cytomegalovirus exposure and HLA in healthy donors. Every donor was a healthy person donating bone marrow. General study results and limits: Later analysis demonstrated an association between a missense DCLRE1C variant and TCR beta V- and J-gene trimming. TCR beta chains associated with HLA were, in a later analysis, more clonally expanded than equally common others. Later on, an analysis found that several of the most significant clusters appeared to be linked to common viral pathogens, which included parvovirus B19.

The chain recombines TRBV11-2 with TRBJ2-3; TRBD2 is a possible D gene (6 bases). The clonotype comes from a boy aged 2-15 years in good health and CMV-seronegative. Sample: PBMCs. CDR3 amino acids: CASSLGEVDTQYF. Here the CDR3 DNA reads TGTGCCAGCAGCTTAGGGGAGGTAGATACGCAGTATTTT.